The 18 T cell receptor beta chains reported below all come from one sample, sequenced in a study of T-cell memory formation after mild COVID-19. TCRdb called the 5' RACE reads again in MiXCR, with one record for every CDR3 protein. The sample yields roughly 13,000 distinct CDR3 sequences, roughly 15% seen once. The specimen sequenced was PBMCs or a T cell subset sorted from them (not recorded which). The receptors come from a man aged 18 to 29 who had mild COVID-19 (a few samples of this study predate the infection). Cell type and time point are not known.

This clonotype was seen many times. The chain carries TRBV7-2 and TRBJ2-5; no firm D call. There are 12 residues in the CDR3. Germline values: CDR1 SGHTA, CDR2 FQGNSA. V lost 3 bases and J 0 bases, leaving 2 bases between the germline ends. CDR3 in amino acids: CASSLYQETQYF. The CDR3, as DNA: TGTGCCAGCAGCTTGTACCAAGAGACCCAGTACTTC.

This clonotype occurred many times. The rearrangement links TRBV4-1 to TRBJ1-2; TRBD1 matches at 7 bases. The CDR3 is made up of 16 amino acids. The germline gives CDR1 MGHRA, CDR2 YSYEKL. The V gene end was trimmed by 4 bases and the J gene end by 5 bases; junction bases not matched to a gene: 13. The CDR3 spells CASSRQRAGGAYGYTF. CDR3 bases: TGCGCCAGCAGCCGACAACGGGCAGGGGGAGCATATGGCTACACCTTC.

The CDR3 DNA reads as TGTGCCAGCAGTTTAACAGGGCAAACTGAAGCTTTCTTT. Translating it yields CASSLTGQTEAFF. This chain connects TRBV28 to TRBJ1-1, with D maybe TRBD1 (6 bases). The V and J ends lost 2 bases and 5 bases respectively, with 9 bases between them. Looked up from germline, CDR1 is MDHEN and CDR2 is SYDVKM. CDR3 size: 13 residues. Combining the CDR3 with reference TRBV28 and TRBJ1-1 gives the whole variable domain DVKVTQSSRYLVKRTGEKVFLECVQDMDHENMFWYRQDPGLGLRLIYFSYDVKMKEKGDIPEGYSVSREKKERFSLILESASTNQTSMYLCASSLTGQTEAFFGQGTRLTVV.

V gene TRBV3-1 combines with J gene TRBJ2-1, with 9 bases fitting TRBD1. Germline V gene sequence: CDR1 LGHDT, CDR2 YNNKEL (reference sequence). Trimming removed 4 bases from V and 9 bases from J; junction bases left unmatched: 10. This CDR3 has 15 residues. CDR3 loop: CASSLRDREGGEQFF. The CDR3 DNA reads TGTGCCAGCAGCCTCCGGGACAGGGAAGGGGGTGAGCAGTTCTTC.

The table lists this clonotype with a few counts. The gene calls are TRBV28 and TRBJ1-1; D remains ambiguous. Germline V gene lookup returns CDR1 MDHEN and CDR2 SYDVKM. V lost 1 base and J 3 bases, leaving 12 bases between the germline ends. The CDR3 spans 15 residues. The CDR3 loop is CASSLSFPRDTEAFF. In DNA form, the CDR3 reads TGTGCCAGCAGTTTATCGTTCCCTAGGGACACTGAAGCTTTCTTT. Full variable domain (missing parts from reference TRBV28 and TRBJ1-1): DVKVTQSSRYLVKRTGEKVFLECVQDMDHENMFWYRQDPGLGLRLIYFSYDVKMKEKGDIPEGYSVSREKKERFSLILESASTNQTSMYLCASSLSFPRDTEAFFGQGTRLTVV.

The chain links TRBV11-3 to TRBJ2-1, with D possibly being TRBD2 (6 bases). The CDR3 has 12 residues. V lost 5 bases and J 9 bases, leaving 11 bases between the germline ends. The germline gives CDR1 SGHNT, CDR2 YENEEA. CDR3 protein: CASSRSSVEQFF. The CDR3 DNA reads TGTGCCAGCAGCCGCTCTAGCGTTGAGCAGTTCTTC.

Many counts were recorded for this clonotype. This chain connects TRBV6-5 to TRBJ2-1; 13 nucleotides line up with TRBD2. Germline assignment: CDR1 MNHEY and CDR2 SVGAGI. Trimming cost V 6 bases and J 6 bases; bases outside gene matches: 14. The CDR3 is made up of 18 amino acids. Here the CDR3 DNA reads TGTGCCAGCAGCCTAACCGGGACTAGCGGGATATCGGGCAATGAGCAGTTCTTC. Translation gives CASSLTGTSGISGNEQFF.

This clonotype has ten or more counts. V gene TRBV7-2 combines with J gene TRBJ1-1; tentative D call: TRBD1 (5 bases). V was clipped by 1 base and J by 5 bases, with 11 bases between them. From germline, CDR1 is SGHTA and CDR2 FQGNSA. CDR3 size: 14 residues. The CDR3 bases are TGTGCCAGCAGCTTAGATGGGGCGGGTACTGAAGCTTTCTTT. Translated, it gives CASSLDGAGTEAFF.

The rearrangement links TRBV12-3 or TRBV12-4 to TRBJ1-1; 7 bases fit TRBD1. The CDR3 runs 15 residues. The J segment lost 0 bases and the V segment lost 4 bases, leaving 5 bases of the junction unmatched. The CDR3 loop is CASSYAGGMNTEAFF. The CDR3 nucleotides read TGTGCCAGCAGTTATGCAGGGGGAATGAACACTGAAGCTTTCTTT.

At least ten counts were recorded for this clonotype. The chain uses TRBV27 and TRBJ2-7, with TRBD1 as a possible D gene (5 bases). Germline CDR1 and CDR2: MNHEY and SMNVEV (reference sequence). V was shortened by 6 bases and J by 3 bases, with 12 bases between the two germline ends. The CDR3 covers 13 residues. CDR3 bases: TGTGCCAGCAGAGAACAGGTTCACTACGAGCAGTACTTC. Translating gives CASREQVHYEQYF.

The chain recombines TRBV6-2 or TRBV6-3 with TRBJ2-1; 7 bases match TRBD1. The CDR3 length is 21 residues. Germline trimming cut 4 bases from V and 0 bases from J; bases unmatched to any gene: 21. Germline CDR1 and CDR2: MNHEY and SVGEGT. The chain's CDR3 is CASSSRVLGTAVMGSYNEQFF. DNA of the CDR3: TGTGCCAGCAGTTCTAGGGTCCTCGGGACAGCTGTGATGGGCTCCTACAATGAGCAGTTCTTC.

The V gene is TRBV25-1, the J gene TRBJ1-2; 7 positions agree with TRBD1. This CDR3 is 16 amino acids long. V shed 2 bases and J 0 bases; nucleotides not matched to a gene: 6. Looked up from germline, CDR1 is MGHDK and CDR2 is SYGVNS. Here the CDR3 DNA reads TGTGCCAGCAGTGAACCCGGGACAGCCTCTAACTATGGCTACACCTTC. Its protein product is CASSEPGTASNYGYTF.

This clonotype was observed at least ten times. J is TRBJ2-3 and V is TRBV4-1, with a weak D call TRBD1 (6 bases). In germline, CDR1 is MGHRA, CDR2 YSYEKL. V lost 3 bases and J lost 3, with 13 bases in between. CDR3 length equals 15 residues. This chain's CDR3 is CASSQGARDTDTQYF. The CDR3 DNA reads TGCGCCAGCAGCCAGGGGGCCAGGGATACAGATACGCAGTATTTT.

As DNA, the CDR3 is TGTGCCAGCAGTTTGGCGAGCAGTACCAACGAGCAGTACTTC. Its translation: CASSLASSTNEQYF. This sequence joins TRBV12-3 or TRBV12-4 and TRBJ2-7; D remains unclear. The CDR3 is 14 amino acids. The ends were cut back, 3 bases at V and 5 bases at J, with 14 bases in the middle.

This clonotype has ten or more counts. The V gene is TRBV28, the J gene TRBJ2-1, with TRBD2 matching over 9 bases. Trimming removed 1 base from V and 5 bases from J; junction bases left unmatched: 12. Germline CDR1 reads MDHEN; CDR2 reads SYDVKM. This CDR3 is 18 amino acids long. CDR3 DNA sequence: TGTGCCAGCAGTTTATACGCCTTGCGGGGGGGGCCCCACAATGAGCAGTTCTTC. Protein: CASSLYALRGGPHNEQFF.

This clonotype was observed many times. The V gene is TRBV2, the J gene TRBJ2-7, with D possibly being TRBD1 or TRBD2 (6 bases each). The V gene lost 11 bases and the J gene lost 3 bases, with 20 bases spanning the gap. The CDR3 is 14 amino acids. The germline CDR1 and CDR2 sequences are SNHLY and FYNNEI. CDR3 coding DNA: TGTGCCCATGATACGGGGGCCCCCATCTACGAGCAGTACGTC. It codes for CAHDTGAPIYEQYV.

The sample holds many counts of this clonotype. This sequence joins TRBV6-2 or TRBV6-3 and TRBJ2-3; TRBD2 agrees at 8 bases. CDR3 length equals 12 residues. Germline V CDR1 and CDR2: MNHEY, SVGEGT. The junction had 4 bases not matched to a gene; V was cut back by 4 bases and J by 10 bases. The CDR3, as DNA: TGTGCCAGCAGTTCCAGCGGGGGCCCGCAGTATTTT. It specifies CASSSSGGPQYF.

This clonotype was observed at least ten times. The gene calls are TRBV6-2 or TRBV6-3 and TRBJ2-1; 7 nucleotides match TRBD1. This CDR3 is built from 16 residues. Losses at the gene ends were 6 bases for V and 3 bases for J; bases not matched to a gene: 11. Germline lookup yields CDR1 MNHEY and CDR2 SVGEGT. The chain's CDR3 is CASSRTGQLLYNEQFF. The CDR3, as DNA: TGTGCCAGCAGCCGAACGGGACAGCTACTCTACAATGAGCAGTTCTTC.